What follows are 9 T cell receptor beta chains derived from one specimen sequenced in a study of blood T cell repertoires in COVID-19. Here immunoSEQ multiplex PCR was the method, and the copy in TCRdb shows in-frame clones only, minus some. The repertoire consists of 25,000 or so clones, with roughly 94% occurring once and the leading ten covering under 4.5%. Sample: peripheral blood. Every receptor here comes from a woman aged 50 to 60 with active COVID-19.

This sequence joins TRBV6-1 and TRBJ2-5; D gene unclear. The CDR3 length is 13 residues. Germline loops: CDR1 MNHNS, CDR2 SASEGT. V was cut by 0 bases and J by 5 bases, with 7 bases left in between. The CDR3 loop is CASSEAVRETQYF. The CDR3 DNA follows: TGTGCCAGCAGTGAAGCGGTACGGGAGACCCAGTACTTC.

In this sample, this clone turned up once. The chain recombines TRBV5-1 with TRBJ2-1, with TRBD2 matching 7 bases. Germline values: CDR1 SGHRS, CDR2 YFSETQ. This CDR3 is 18 amino acids long. V dropped 0 bases and J dropped 7; count of bases not matched to a gene: 16. The CDR3 region is CASSLAGVAGSARNEQFF. Here the CDR3 DNA reads TGCGCCAGCAGCTTGGCCGGGGTAGCGGGTTCTGCAAGGAATGAGCAGTTCTTC.

This sequence joins TRBV5-1 and TRBJ2-3; TRBD1 agrees at 9 bases. The CDR3 spans 16 residues. V trimming: 0 bases; J trimming: 4 bases; junction bases outside the gene matches: 6. The V gene's germline CDR1 is SGHRS and CDR2 YFSETQ. The CDR3 region is CASSLVTGGGSDTQYF. CDR3 DNA sequence: TGCGCCAGCAGCTTGGTAACAGGGGGCGGATCAGATACGCAGTATTTT. The full variable domain, its missing parts supplied by reference TRBV5-1 and TRBJ2-3, is KAGVTQTPRYLIKTRGQQVTLSCSPISGHRSVSWYQQTPGQGLQFLFEYFSETQRNKGNFPGRFSGRQFSNSRSEMNVSTLELGDSALYLCASSLVTGGGSDTQYFGPGTRLTVL.

J is TRBJ1-3 and V is TRBV14; TRBD1 is a possible D gene (5 bases). The CDR3 loop spans 16 amino acids. Trimming stripped 1 base from V and 5 bases from J, with 15 bases between. CDR1 and CDR2 from the germline V gene are SGHDN and FVKESK. In DNA form, the CDR3 reads TGTGCCAGCAGCCAAGGAGCAGGGTCAGTAAGAAACACCATATATTTT. Protein sequence: CASSQGAGSVRNTIYF.

The chain carries TRBV6-1 and TRBJ2-3; D not resolved. Per germline, CDR1 MNHNS and CDR2 SASEGT. The CDR3 loop spans 14 amino acids. V lost 0 bases to trimming and J lost 6 bases, with 10 bases between them. The CDR3 DNA is TGTGCCAGCAGTGAAGCTCAGATTTGGGATACGCAGTATTTT. This codes for CASSEAQIWDTQYF.

The chain employs TRBV7-3 and TRBJ1-6; tentative D call: TRBD1 (6 bases). The CDR3 has 18 amino acids. Trimming pared 3 bases from V and 2 bases from J, leaving 17 bases between. Germline V CDR1 and CDR2: SGHTA, FQGTGA. The CDR3 nucleotides read TGTGCCAGCAGCTTGCGGCCTCAGGGGTCCCCCTATAATTCACCCCTCCACTTT. Residues: CASSLRPQGSPYNSPLHF.

The chain carries TRBV18 and TRBJ2-5, with 9 bases lining up with TRBD2. The V gene end was trimmed by 3 bases and the J gene end by 4 bases; junction bases not matched to a gene: 9. The CDR3 is 16 amino acids. Germline assignment: CDR1 KGHSH and CDR2 LQKENI. Written as DNA, the CDR3 is TGTGCCAGCTCACCTCTCGGCGGGGGGGCGACAGAGACCCAGTACTTC. Translated: CASSPLGGGATETQYF. The full variable domain, with the rest looked up from reference TRBV18 and TRBJ2-5, is NAGVMQNPRHLVRRRGQEARLRCSPMKGHSHVYWYRQLPEEGLKFMVYLQKENIIDESGMPKERFSAEFPKEGPSILRIQQVVRGDSAAYFCASSPLGGGATETQYFGPGTRLLVL.

J is TRBJ2-1 and V is TRBV24-1; 11 bases are a match to TRBD2. This CDR3 comprises 17 residues. Germline CDR1 is KGHDR and CDR2 is SFDVKD. V trimming: 4 bases; J trimming: 8 bases; junction bases outside the gene matches: 12. CDR3 coding DNA: TGTGCCACCAGTGACTACCTTACTAGCGGGAGCCTCGATGAGCAGTTCTTC. This translates into CATSDYLTSGSLDEQFF.

The rearrangement joins TRBV24-1 to TRBJ1-5; a possible D gene is TRBD1 (6 bases). Between the trimmed V and J ends, which lost 3 bases and 3 bases, there was a span of 14 bases. The CDR3 has 16 amino acids. CDR1 is KGHDR and CDR2 is SFDVKD in the germline V gene. CDR3 in DNA: TGTGCCACCAGTGATACGTTGACAGGACCCAATCAGCCCCAGCATTTT. Protein product: CATSDTLTGPNQPQHF.